Below are 16 T cell receptor beta chains sequenced from a single sample in a study of CD8+ T cells in alopecia areata. RNA, once extracted, was reverse transcribed into cDNA for use as the sequencing template. Libraries were prepared by immunoSEQ multiplex PCR; TCRdb keeps only in-frame clonotypes and omits some of them. The sample shows around 110,000 clones, none of them appearing just once. Sequenced sample: lesional skin. The receptors shown here come from a C3H/HeJ mouse with alopecia areata. The strain's MHC haplotype is H2-k.

Regarding this clone: Gene names and germline match the mouse. The missing CDR3 end, 4 residues past where the read stops, is filled in from the germline J gene. This chain uses TRBV16 with TRBJ2-5, with 9 bases matching TRBD1. From germline, CDR1 is SGHSA and CDR2 FRNQAP. There are 13 residues in the CDR3. The CDR3 loop reads CASSGDREDTQYF. CDR3 DNA, as far as it was read: TGTGCAAGCAGCGGGGACAGGGAAGAC. Combining the CDR3 with reference TRBV16 and TRBJ2-5 gives the whole variable domain NAGVIQTPRHKVTGKGQEATLWCEPISGHSAVFWYRQTIVQGLEFLTYFRNQAPIDDSGMPKERFSAQMPNQSHSTLKIQSTQPQDSAVYLCASSGDREDTQYFGPGTRLLVL.

This clone was observed a few times. Gene names follow the mouse nomenclature. Read data end 4 residues before the CDR3 end; the end is taken from the germline J gene. The V gene is TRBV13-3, the J gene TRBJ1-2; no firm D call. The CDR3 runs 13 residues. Germline values: CDR1 NNHDY, CDR2 SYVADS. Trimming left V 2 bases short and J 4 bases short, with 9 bases between. The sequenced CDR3 bases are TGTGCCAGCAGTGACGGTGACACCTCC. Translated, it gives CASSDGDTS. The complete CDR3 protein is CASSDGDTSDYTF.

To note about this clone: Genes and germline are mouse. The CDR3 is cut off 4 residues early in the read; its end comes from the germline J gene. This sample also contains other DNA sequences that code for the same CDR3. The chain couples TRBV1 to TRBJ1-1; tentative D call: TRBD1 (6 bases). V lost 3 bases to trimming and J lost 0 bases, with 11 bases between them. The CDR3 has 15 residues. CDR1 and CDR2 from the germline V gene are NSQYPW and LRSPGD (reference sequence). The DNA read from the CDR3 is TGCACCTGCAGTGCCCCGGACAGAACAAACACA. It translates to CTCSAPDRTNT. The whole CDR3 protein reads CTCSAPDRTNTEVFF.

Worth noting for this clone: These gene names are mouse names. CDR3 protein: CASRTGGSNSDYTF. CDR3 DNA (partial): TGTGCCAGCAGGACAGGGGGATCAAACTCC. This chain connects TRBV19 to TRBJ1-2; 9 positions match TRBD1. The missing CDR3 end, 4 residues past where the read stops, is filled in from the germline J gene. Germline CDR1 FNHDT, CDR2 SITEND (reference sequence). The CDR3 runs to 14 residues. With 5 bases clipped from V and 0 bases from J, the junction kept 2 bases outside the gene matches.

This clone has just a few counts. Germline and genes here are mouse. The CDR3 goes on 4 residues after the read ends, and that part is filled in from the germline J gene. Other DNA sequences in this specimen translate into the identical CDR3. The chain uses TRBV19 and TRBJ2-1; 8 positions agree with TRBD2. The germline V gene encodes CDR1 FNHDT and CDR2 SITEND (reference sequence). CDR3 length equals 15 residues. With 1 base clipped from V and 4 bases from J, the junction kept 4 bases outside the gene matches. This chain's CDR3 is CASSIKSGGYAEQFF. The covered CDR3 bases are TGTGCCAGCAGTATAAAGTCTGGGGGGTATGCT.

As regards this clone: The listed genes are named as in mouse. The CDR3 spells CASSRGTGGAIAETLYF. The CDR3 bases that were read are TGTGCTAGCAGTAGAGGGACAGGGGGCGCGATTGCAGAA. The chain combines TRBV17 with TRBJ2-3; 11 bases align to TRBD1. The sequenced fragment ends 4 residues before the CDR3 boundary, so the rest is inferred from the germline J gene. V dropped 1 base and J dropped 2; count of bases not matched to a gene: 5. CDR3 length: 17 amino acids. Germline values: CDR1 MNHDT, CDR2 YYDKIL.

This clone has more than one count but fewer than ten. Gene names refer to mouse genes. The read stops 4 residues short of the end of the CDR3; the missing end is completed from the germline J gene. The chain links TRBV13-3 to TRBJ1-1; 7 bases are shared with TRBD1. This CDR3 region has 14 residues. The V gene's germline CDR1 is NNHDY and CDR2 SYVADS. The CDR3 reads CASSDRDRGEEVFF. The part of the CDR3 DNA that was read is TGTGCCAGCAGTGACCGGGACAGAGGGGAA.

As concerns this clone: Gene and germline names: mouse. The read ends 4 residues before the CDR3 terminus; that terminus is restored from the germline J gene. The chain uses TRBV31 and TRBJ1-4, with D possibly matching TRBD1 (6 bases). The ends were cut back, 0 bases at V and 3 bases at J, with 8 bases in the middle. CDR1 and CDR2 (germline): GKSSPN, SITVG. The CDR3 is made up of 14 amino acids. CDR3 DNA, as far as it was read: TGTGCCTGGAGTCTCGGACAGACCAACGAA. Its translation is CAWSLGQTNE. In full, the CDR3 is CAWSLGQTNERLFF.

Note on this clone: Gene names are mouse gene names. The read terminates 4 residues ahead of where the CDR3 ends, so the germline J gene completes it. The V call is TRBV31, the J call TRBJ1-4, with a tentative D call TRBD1 (6 bases). Germline V CDR1 and CDR2: GKSSPN, SITVG. There are 15 residues in the CDR3. Trimming cost V 1 base and J 3 bases, with 12 bases left between them. CDR3 loop: CAWSPSGGANERLFF. The part of the CDR3 DNA that was read is TGTGCCTGGAGTCCCTCGGGGGGCGCCAACGAA.

This clone occurred many times. Any gene name here is a mouse gene name. With the read ending 4 residues before the CDR3 end, the germline J gene is used to fill in that end. V gene TRBV13-3 combines with J gene TRBJ2-5; 9 bases align to TRBD1. CDR1 is NNHDY, CDR2 SYVADS, per germline. This CDR3 has 15 residues. The CDR3 DNA, read in part, is TGTGCCAGCAGTGATGGGACAGGGGAGAGAGAC. It specifies CASSDGTGERD. The entire CDR3 sequence reads CASSDGTGERDTQYF.

About this clone itself: Gene names are the mouse ones. The read terminates 4 residues ahead of where the CDR3 ends, so the germline J gene completes it. The chain uses TRBV1 and TRBJ1-2; TRBD1 is a possible D gene (6 bases). The CDR3 covers 17 residues. Germline V gene data show CDR1 as NSQYPW and CDR2 as LRSPGD (reference sequence). Between the trimmed V and J ends, which lost 1 base and 1 base, there was a span of 16 bases. Incomplete CDR3 DNA: TGCACCTGCAGTGCAGTCCCCCGGGACAAATTAAACTCC. It encodes CTCSAVPRDKLNS. In full, the CDR3 is CTCSAVPRDKLNSDYTF.

This clone has a handful of counts. Gene names and germline refer to mouse. The sequenced fragment ends 4 residues before the CDR3 boundary, so the rest is inferred from the germline J gene. The rearrangement uses TRBV31 and TRBJ1-1, with TRBD1 as a possible D gene (6 bases). The CDR3 extends over 14 amino acids. CDR1 and CDR2 (germline): GKSSPN, SITVG. The V and J ends lost 0 bases and 0 bases respectively, with 8 bases between them. Here the CDR3 reads CAWSLGGANTEVFF. Incomplete CDR3 DNA: TGTGCCTGGAGTCTAGGGGGTGCAAACACA.

This clone was picked up a small number of times. Gene names are the mouse ones. The CDR3 end is not reached by the read, which stops 4 residues before it; the germline J gene fills it in. The genes are TRBV17 and TRBJ2-7; 10 positions agree with TRBD2. Germline CDR1 and CDR2: MNHDT and YYDKIL. J was trimmed by 0 bases and V by 5 bases; bases with no gene match: 4. The CDR3 sequence is 15 residues long. The CDR3: CASSLTGGSSYEQYF. Incomplete CDR3 DNA: TGTGCTAGCAGTTTGACTGGGGGGAGCTCCTAT.

This clone appeared many times. Gene names follow the mouse nomenclature. Sequencing ends 4 residues short of the CDR3 end; the germline J gene provides the rest. The chain has TRBV19 and TRBJ1-1, with D perhaps matching TRBD1 (6 bases). Per the germline V gene, CDR1 is FNHDT and CDR2 is SITEND (reference sequence). This CDR3 is 12 amino acids long. Partial CDR3 DNA: TGTGCCAGCAGCCCCGGGACAACA. Translated: CASSPGTT. The CDR3 in full is CASSPGTTEVFF.

Turning to this clone: Gene names are the mouse ones. The read ends 4 residues early relative to the CDR3; the germline J gene fills the gap. This chain links TRBV19 with TRBJ1-2, with 10 bases identical to TRBD1. Germline V CDR1 and CDR2: FNHDT, SITEND (reference sequence). V lost 1 base to trimming and J lost 3 bases; unmatched junction nucleotides: 3. This CDR3 comprises 15 residues. CDR3 DNA (partial): TGTGCCAGCAGTATACGCGGGACAGGGGACTCC. Translating gives CASSIRGTGDS. The CDR3 in full is CASSIRGTGDSDYTF. Drawing the rest from reference TRBV19 and TRBJ1-2, the complete variable domain is GGIITQTPKFLIGQEGQKLTLKCQQNFNHDTMYWYRQDSGKGLRLIYYSITENDLQKGDLSEGYDASREKKSSFSLTVTSAQKNEMAVFLCASSIRGTGDSDYTFGSGTRLLVI.

This clone was seen only a few times. Germline and genes here are mouse. The missing CDR3 end, 4 residues past where the read stops, is filled in from the germline J gene. The genes are TRBV1 and TRBJ2-4, with 12 bases matching TRBD2. The CDR3 has 16 residues. V lost 4 bases and J lost 2; bases outside the gene matches: 4. Germline-derived CDR1 and CDR2 are NSQYPW and LRSPGD (reference sequence). The CDR3: CTCSGGLGGPQNTLYF. CDR3 DNA (partial): TGCACCTGCAGTGGGGGACTGGGGGGTCCTCAAAAC.